The sequence of this TCR beta chain was determined in a study of T cell changes during pregnancy in multiple sclerosis (dated by TCRdb to the late 2010s). With respect to the entire study: The study examined how the T cell repertoire changed over the course of pregnancy in women with multiple sclerosis.

The germline V gene (reference sequence) yields SEHNR for CDR1 and FQNEAQ for CDR2. The CDR3 has 19 amino acids, counting the end cysteine and phenylalanine. The only DNA kept is the CDR3, 57 bases in frame from the first base. V has 5 bases trimmed and J has 4 bases trimmed; junction bases matching no gene number 19. Receptor amplification or capture employed the immunoSEQ multiplex PCR assay. TCRdb took over this immuneACCESS table, retaining in-frame rearrangements with V and J assigned. Such tables are incomplete; in checked studies, under half of the missing clones stem from an unresolved V gene, and the remainder is unexplained. Across this sample there are approximately 100,000 clones, with almost 95% seen only once. The ten largest clones represent over 0.7% of the sample. Remarks on this clone: Its cognate antigen has yet to be identified. No base qualities exist here, and no much larger clone lies one base off it.

This sequence was found in a female donor with multiple sclerosis, enrolled in a pregnancy study. This chain is built from TRBV7-9 and TRBJ2-1, with 8 bases aligning to TRBD2. The sample consisted of peripheral blood, taken before pregnancy. The CDR3 is CASSPSGSGLVPLYNEQFF. The DNA sequence is as follows: TGTGCCAGCAGCCCAAGCGGGAGCGGGCTAGTTCCTCTATACAATGAGCAGTTCTTC. Reference TRBV7-9 and TRBJ2-1 proteins supply the regions before and after the CDR3; the full variable domain is: DTGVSQNPRHKITKRGQNVTFRCDPISEHNRLYWYRQTLGQGPEFLTYFQNEAQLEKSRLLSDRFSAERPKGSFSTLEIQRTEQGDSAMYLCASSPSGSGLVPLYNEQFFGPGTRLTVL.